This T cell receptor beta chain was captured by sequencing in a study of blood T cell repertoires in COVID-19. Overall study: COVID-19 samples, acute and convalescent, were from the United States, Italy and Spain.

The count of this clone is one. The V end lost 0 bases, the J end lost 1 base, and 7 bases lay between the germline ends. This CDR3 contains 16 residues. Measured with immunoSEQ multiplex PCR; TCRdb has only the in-frame clones, and not every one. The repertoire includes more than 200,000 clones, around 80% of them detected once, and more than 9% sits in the top ten. V usage is TRBV23-1 and J usage is TRBJ2-6; perhaps TRBD1 as D (5 bases). TRBV23-1 is noted as an ORF with a role that remains uncertain. The sequencing sample was made of peripheral blood. The receptor comes from a woman at least 80 years old with COVID-19, enrolled during active disease. The CDR3 DNA reads as TGCGCCAGCAGTCAATCGGGGCGGTCTGGGGCCAACGTCCTGACTTTC. It codes for CASSQSGRSGANVLTF.